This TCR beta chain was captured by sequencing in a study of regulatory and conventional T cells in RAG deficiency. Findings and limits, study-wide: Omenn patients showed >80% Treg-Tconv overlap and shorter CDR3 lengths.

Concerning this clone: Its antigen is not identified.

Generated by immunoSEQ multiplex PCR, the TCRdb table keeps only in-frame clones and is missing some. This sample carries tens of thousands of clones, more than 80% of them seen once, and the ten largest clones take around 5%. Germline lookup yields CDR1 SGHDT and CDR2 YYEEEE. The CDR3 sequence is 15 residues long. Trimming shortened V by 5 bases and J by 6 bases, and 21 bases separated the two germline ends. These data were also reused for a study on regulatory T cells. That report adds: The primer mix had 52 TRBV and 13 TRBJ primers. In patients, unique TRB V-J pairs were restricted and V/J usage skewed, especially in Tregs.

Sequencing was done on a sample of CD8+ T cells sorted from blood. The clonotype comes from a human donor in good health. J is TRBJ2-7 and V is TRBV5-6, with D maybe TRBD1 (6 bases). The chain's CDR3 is CASRGWGVGGPEQYF. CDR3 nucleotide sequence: TGTGCCAGCAGGGGTTGGGGTGTAGGGGGACCCGAGCAGTACTTC.